The 3 T cell receptor beta chains below come from one sample, sequenced in a study of cytomegalovirus exposure and HLA in healthy donors. Primers for the PCR totalled 60 Vbeta and 13 Jbeta. Repertoires were generated with immunoSEQ multiplex PCR, while TCRdb's copy carries only in-frame clones and drops some. The sample carries about 93,000 clones, around 78% recorded once. The specimen was PBMCs. These receptor sequences come from a young man in good health and CMV-seronegative.

This clone showed up just a few times. This rearrangement joins TRBV4-2 to TRBJ2-5; D gene ambiguous. V lost 1 base and J lost 0, with 9 bases in between. The CDR3 spans 15 residues. Per the germline V gene, CDR1 is LGHNA and CDR2 is YNFKEQ. CDR3 residues: CASSQVAAYQETQYF. CDR3 DNA: TGTGCCAGCAGCCAAGTGGCAGCGTACCAAGAGACCCAGTACTTC.

The rearrangement links TRBV7-9 to TRBJ1-1; a weak D match, TRBD1 (6 bases). Germline CDR1 is SEHNR and CDR2 is FQNEAQ (reference sequence). The CDR3 length is 16 residues. The ends were cut back, 0 bases at V and 1 base at J, with 12 bases in the middle. CDR3 in amino acids: CASSLARGPSNTEAFF. The CDR3 bases are TGTGCCAGCAGCTTAGCGCGGGGGCCCTCGAACACTGAAGCTTTCTTT.

CDR3 region: CASSLRQRPNYGYTF. As DNA, the CDR3 is TGTGCCAGCAGCTTACGACAGAGACCTAACTATGGCTACACCTTC. The gene calls are TRBV13 and TRBJ1-2; TRBD1 might be the D (5 bases). The CDR3 loop spans 15 amino acids. V lost 2 bases and J lost 0, with 10 bases in between. Germline CDR1 PRHDT, CDR2 FYEKMQ (reference sequence).